Following are 17 T cell receptor beta chains from one sample sequenced in a study of T-cell memory formation after mild COVID-19. One entry per CDR3 protein results from TCRdb running MiXCR on the 5' RACE reads. The sample shows a few hundred thousand distinct CDR3 sequences, 8.5% to 9.5% of them seen only once. The sequencing input was PBMCs or a T cell subset sorted from them (not recorded which). The receptor set was obtained from a man between 18 and 29 years old who had mild COVID-19 (a few samples of this study predate the infection). Cell type and time point are not known.

This clonotype was found many times. The DNA of the CDR3 is TGTGCCAGCAGTTTGGGGGAGAACACTGAAGCTTTCTTT. Residues: CASSLGENTEAFF. The V gene is TRBV12-3 or TRBV12-4, the J gene TRBJ1-1; perhaps TRBD1 as D (5 bases). The V and J ends lost 3 bases and 1 base respectively, with 6 bases between them. The CDR3 consists of 13 residues.

This clonotype came up a few times. This chain uses TRBV6-5 with TRBJ1-2; no clear D. The CDR3 runs to 14 residues. Trimming took 2 bases from V and 2 from J, leaving 9 bases between them. CDR1 and CDR2 from the germline V gene are MNHEY and SVGAGI. CDR3 sequence reads: CASSYNGKNYGYTF. The CDR3 DNA sequence: TGTGCCAGCAGTTACAACGGCAAAAACTATGGCTACACCTTC.

The rearrangement links TRBV7-2 to TRBJ2-1; tentatively, D is TRBD1 (6 bases). Germline CDR1 SGHTA, CDR2 FQGNSA. V lost 2 bases and J 6 bases, leaving 23 bases between the germline ends. CDR3 length equals 18 residues. The CDR3 region is CASSLTLPPTGYSNEQFF. The CDR3 nucleotides are TGTGCCAGCAGCTTAACCCTCCCGCCCACAGGGTACAGCAATGAGCAGTTCTTC.

This clonotype was observed a handful of times. The chain couples TRBV2 to TRBJ1-1; D unresolved. Trimming took off 2 bases at V and 6 bases at J, with 10 bases between the two ends. Germline values: CDR1 SNHLY, CDR2 FYNNEI. The CDR3 has 13 residues. CDR3 nucleotides: TGTGCCAGCAGTGAATTTGGGGTTGCTGAAGCTTTCTTT. This sequence encodes CASSEFGVAEAFF.

There are a few counts of this clonotype. The chain has TRBV5-5 and TRBJ1-3, with 7 bases matching TRBD1. Germline loops: CDR1 SGHKS, CDR2 YYEKEE (reference sequence). The CDR3 length is 15 residues. V gave up 4 bases and J gave up 0 bases; unmatched junction bases: 4. CDR3 amino acids: CASSRDRSSGNTIYF. The DNA for the CDR3 is TGTGCCAGCAGCCGGGACAGAAGCTCTGGAAACACCATATATTTT.

The table lists this clonotype with a few counts. This sequence joins TRBV7-9 and TRBJ2-5; possible D gene TRBD2, 6 bases. In germline, CDR1 is SEHNR, CDR2 FQNEAQ (reference sequence). Trimming removed 5 bases at V and 5 bases at J, with 9 bases between. The CDR3 is 12 amino acids. The CDR3 here is CASSLGSETQYF. The CDR3 DNA follows: TGTGCCAGCAGCCTCGGGAGCGAGACCCAGTACTTC. Supplemented by reference TRBV7-9 and TRBJ2-5, the full variable domain reads DTGVSQNPRHKITKRGQNVTFRCDPISEHNRLYWYRQTLGQGPEFLTYFQNEAQLEKSRLLSDRFSAERPKGSFSTLEIQRTEQGDSAMYLCASSLGSETQYFGPGTRLLVL.

This clonotype was observed many times. V gene TRBV25-1 combines with J gene TRBJ2-1; tentative D call: TRBD1 (6 bases). CDR3 size: 15 residues. Germline CDR1 and CDR2: MGHDK and SYGVNS. V lost 5 bases and J 0 bases, leaving 11 bases between the germline ends. The CDR3, as DNA: TGTGCCAGCAGTTTACAGGGAAACTCCTACAATGAGCAGTTCTTC. It is translated as CASSLQGNSYNEQFF.

The chain has TRBV7-8 and TRBJ1-1, with D tentatively TRBD1 (5 bases). The length of the CDR3 is 17 residues. The V end was cut by 5 bases, the J end by 1 base, with 20 bases between. The germline V gene has CDR1 SGHVS and CDR2 FQNEAQ. CDR3 sequence: CASSLGRRTRENTEAFF. The DNA of the CDR3 is TGTGCCAGCAGCCTAGGTCGAAGGACAAGAGAGAACACTGAAGCTTTCTTT.

This clonotype was counted at least ten times. This chain uses TRBV6-5 with TRBJ2-1; D call uncertain. Germline values: CDR1 MNHEY, CDR2 SVGAGI. V gave up 1 base and J gave up 3 bases, with 16 bases separating them. The CDR3 is 17 amino acids. The CDR3 spells CASSYWRRSTGYNEQFF. The CDR3 DNA reads TGTGCCAGCAGTTACTGGAGACGGTCGACGGGCTACAATGAGCAGTTCTTC.

This clonotype was observed many times. The J gene is TRBJ2-7, the V gene TRBV7-2, with D hard to call. CDR1 SGHTA and CDR2 FQGNSA come from the germline V gene. This CDR3 region has 14 residues. Trimming took off 0 bases at V and 2 bases at J, with 8 bases between the two ends. This CDR3 reads CASSLANKPYEQYF. CDR3 sequence (DNA): TGTGCCAGCAGCTTAGCGAACAAGCCCTACGAGCAGTACTTC.

Ten or more counts support this clonotype. The V gene is TRBV6-5, the J gene TRBJ2-1, with D perhaps TRBD1 or TRBD2 (5 bases each). V lost 0 bases and J 12 bases, leaving 12 bases between the germline ends. The CDR3 runs to 13 residues. Germline V CDR1 and CDR2: MNHEY, SVGAGI. CDR3 nucleotide sequence: TGTGCCAGCAGTTACTCGAGGGGCTTGGGGCAGTTCTTC. Amino acids: CASSYSRGLGQFF.

This chain connects TRBV11-3 to TRBJ2-7, with D perhaps given as TRBD1 or TRBD2 (5 bases each). Trimming left V 0 bases short and J 3 bases short, with 12 bases between. This CDR3 region has 15 residues. CDR1 and CDR2 from the germline V gene are SGHNT and YENEEA. CDR3 residues: CASSLDGTGFYEQYF. CDR3 DNA sequence: TGTGCCAGCAGCTTAGATGGGACGGGGTTCTACGAGCAGTACTTC.

This clonotype was found a few times. The chain recombines TRBV7-2 with TRBJ1-2; unclear D gene. Germline CDR1 is SGHTA and CDR2 is FQGNSA. The V end lost 7 bases, the J end lost 1 base, and 10 bases lay between the germline ends. CDR3 size: 13 residues. The CDR3 DNA is TGTGCCAGCATCCCAGAGTTTAACTATGGCTACACCTTC. It encodes CASIPEFNYGYTF.

This clonotype has more than one count but fewer than ten. V gene TRBV10-1 combines with J gene TRBJ2-1, with 9 bases aligning to TRBD1. The CDR3 is made up of 16 amino acids. The V segment lost 8 bases and the J segment 7 bases; nucleotides outside the gene matches: 15. Per germline, CDR1 WNHNN and CDR2 SYGVQD (reference sequence). For the CDR3, the DNA is TGCGCCAGCCGGGTAGAGAGGCACAGGGGGCGGAATGAGCAGTTCTTC. The encoded protein is CASRVERHRGRNEQFF.

This clonotype was counted between two and nine times. The gene calls are TRBV7-2 and TRBJ2-7; 8 positions match TRBD2. Germline V lookup: CDR1 SGHTA, CDR2 FQGNSA. This CDR3 has 12 residues. The V segment lost 5 bases and the J segment 7 bases; nucleotides outside the gene matches: 4. CDR3 DNA sequence: TGTGCCAGCAGCCTACGGGAGGGTGAGCAGTACTTC. Amino acid sequence: CASSLREGEQYF.

This clonotype was observed a few times. The chain links TRBV5-1 to TRBJ2-1; 11 positions match TRBD2. Looked up from germline, CDR1 is SGHRS and CDR2 is YFSETQ. V was pared by 0 bases and J by 15 bases, with 17 bases of the junction left unmatched. The CDR3 has 17 residues. CDR3 nucleotides: TGCGCCAGCAGCTTGGCCGGTTCTGGACTAGCGGGCCCGCACGGGTTCTTC. It yields the protein CASSLAGSGLAGPHGFF. Full variable domain (missing parts from reference TRBV5-1 and TRBJ2-1): KAGVTQTPRYLIKTRGQQVTLSCSPISGHRSVSWYQQTPGQGLQFLFEYFSETQRNKGNFPGRFSGRQFSNSRSEMNVSTLELGDSALYLCASSLAGSGLAGPHGFFGPGTRLTVL.

V gene TRBV5-1 combines with J gene TRBJ2-3; no definite D call. The germline gives CDR1 SGHRS, CDR2 YFSETQ. V lost 6 bases and J 3 bases, leaving 17 bases between the germline ends. This CDR3 region has 15 residues. The CDR3 coding sequence is TGCGCCAGCAACCTCGGTGGGGTTGGGACAGATACGCAGTATTTT. Protein: CASNLGGVGTDTQYF.